The present TCR beta chain was sequenced within a study of cytomegalovirus exposure and HLA in healthy donors. Notes on the study in general: Analyzed later, most CMV-associated TCR beta chains appeared HLA-restricted.

As to this clone: The antigen remains unidentified.

PCR involved 60 Vbeta and 13 Jbeta primers. Some clones are missing from TCRdb's copy, which holds only in-frame ones; the method was immunoSEQ multiplex PCR. The sample has fewer than 200,000 clones, around four fifths seen once. The CDR3 consists of 14 residues. Losses at the gene ends were 0 bases for V and 4 bases for J; bases not matched to a gene: 2. CDR1 SGHRS and CDR2 YFSETQ come from the germline V gene. The genes are TRBV5-1 and TRBJ1-1, with 8 bases matching TRBD1. This clonotype was obtained from a female donor in good health and CMV-seronegative. The sequenced sample consisted of PBMCs. The CDR3, as DNA: TGCGCCAGCAGCTTGGAACAGGGGGTCACTGAAGCTTTCTTT. As protein: CASSLEQGVTEAFF.